Listed below are T cell receptor beta chains from one sample, sequenced in a study of cytomegalovirus exposure and HLA in healthy donors. Measured with immunoSEQ multiplex PCR; TCRdb has only the in-frame clones, and not every one. The repertoire holds some 130,000 clones, with around 80% as singletons. The sample consisted of PBMCs. All receptors come from a man under 40 in good health and CMV-seronegative. Both conserved end residues are part of each CDR3. D genes are given only for firm matches. Size is omitted from some rows. Given values are once, few, many or a class for expanded clones.

D	size	J	V	CDR3	DNA
TRBD2	-	TRBJ2-5	TRBV6-5	CASSQSGRADETQYF	TGTGCCAGCAGTCAAAGCGGGAGGGCCGATGAGACCCAGTACTTC
TRBD1	-	TRBJ2-2	TRBV10-3	CAISGDRGLGELFF	TGTGCCATCAGTGGGGACAGGGGATTGGGGGAGCTGTTTTTT
TRBD1	-	TRBJ1-1	TRBV7-9	CASSPPGQMNTEAFF	TGTGCCAGCAGCCCCCCGGGACAGATGAACACTGAAGCTTTCTTT
TRBD2	-	TRBJ2-3	TRBV6-1	CASWTSGADTQYF	TGTGCCAGCTGGACTAGCGGTGCCGATACGCAGTATTTT
TRBD1	-	TRBJ1-4	TRBV19	CASKPSTGANEKLFF	TGTGCCAGTAAACCGAGCACAGGGGCTAATGAAAAACTGTTTTTT
TRBD2	-	TRBJ2-7	TRBV5-1	CASSFSGLVGEQYF	TGCGCCAGCAGCTTCTCGGGACTAGTAGGAGAGCAGTACTTC
TRBD2	few	TRBJ2-1	TRBV6-5	CASSYLPGTSANEQFF	TGTGCCAGCAGTTACCTCCCCGGGACTAGCGCTAATGAGCAGTTCTTC
TRBD1	-	TRBJ1-5	TRBV28	CASTDGTAGRGPQHF	TGTGCCAGCACGGACGGGACAGCCGGGCGGGGGCCCCAGCATTTT
-	-	TRBJ2-7	TRBV18	CASSPRTASYEQYF	TGTGCCAGCTCACCGCGGACAGCATCCTACGAGCAGTACTTC
TRBD2	-	TRBJ2-3	TRBV5-6	CASSIGTRSDTQYF	TGTGCCAGCAGCATCGGGACTAGGTCCGATACGCAGTATTTT
-	-	TRBJ1-5	TRBV14	CASTRGQAHQPQHF	TGTGCCAGCACCCGAGGGCAGGCCCATCAGCCCCAGCATTTT
-	-	TRBJ2-1	TRBV5-4	CASSLGGSSYNEQFF	TGTGCCAGCAGCTTGGGAGGGAGCTCCTACAATGAGCAGTTCTTC
-	-	TRBJ2-5	TRBV29-1	CSGKDGETQYF	TGCAGCGGGAAAGACGGGGAGACCCAGTACTTC
-	-	TRBJ1-2	TRBV15	CATSRDRIGGGSGYTF	TGTGCCACCAGCAGAGATCGGATCGGGGGAGGTAGCGGCTACACCTTC
-	-	TRBJ2-2	TRBV6-5	CASSYSNRHHTGELFF	TGTGCCAGCAGTTACTCGAACAGGCATCACACCGGGGAGCTGTTTTTT
TRBD1	-	TRBJ1-4	TRBV27	CASRKGAQGTNEKLFF	TGTGCCAGCAGGAAGGGGGCGCAGGGAACTAATGAAAAACTGTTTTTT
-	-	TRBJ2-7	TRBV10-1	CASSVSGADEQYF	TGCGCCAGCAGTGTATCAGGGGCCGACGAGCAGTACTTC
-	-	TRBJ1-1	TRBV6-1	CASSWAVNTEAFF	TGTGCCAGCAGTTGGGCAGTGAACACTGAAGCTTTCTTT
-	-	TRBJ2-1	TRBV15	CATNSYLSEQFF	TGTGCCACCAACTCCTACTTAAGTGAGCAGTTCTTC
-	-	TRBJ2-1	TRBV4-2	CASSQDAPVNEQFF	TGTGCCAGCAGCCAAGATGCGCCGGTTAATGAGCAGTTCTTC
TRBD2	-	TRBJ2-7	TRBV13	CASSSGTRSFEQYF	TGTGCCAGCAGTTCCGGGACTAGAAGTTTCGAGCAGTACTTC
TRBD2	-	TRBJ2-7	TRBV9	CASSSRLAGDQYEQYF	TGTGCCAGCAGCTCAAGACTAGCGGGAGACCAATACGAGCAGTACTTC
-	-	TRBJ1-1	TRBV25-1	CASSLGVNTEAFF	TGTGCCAGTAGCCTTGGAGTGAACACTGAAGCTTTCTTT
TRBD2	once	TRBJ2-7	TRBV6-5	CASRLAGGNEQYF	TGTGCCAGCAGACTAGCGGGAGGAAACGAGCAGTACTTC
TRBD1	-	TRBJ1-5	TRBV6-6	CASSQGQGRSNQPQHF	TGTGCCAGCAGTCAGGGACAGGGAAGAAGCAATCAGCCCCAGCATTTT
-	few	TRBJ1-1	TRBV7-9	CASSSETRRNTEAFF	TGTGCCAGCAGCTCCGAGACCCGGAGGAACACTGAAGCTTTCTTT
TRBD2	-	TRBJ2-2	TRBV6-1	CASSETGGDTGELFF	TGTGCCAGCAGTGAAACGGGAGGGGACACCGGGGAGCTGTTTTTT
TRBD2	-	TRBJ2-7	TRBV2	CATPSVREDPYEQYF	TGTGCCACCCCCTCCGTCCGGGAGGATCCTTACGAGCAGTACTTC
TRBD1	-	TRBJ2-3	TRBV28	CASSTDRVPDTQYF	TGTGCCAGCAGTACCGACAGGGTGCCAGATACGCAGTATTTT
TRBD1	once	TRBJ2-2	TRBV27	CASSDLRTGLPGELFF	TGTGCCAGCAGTGACCTACGGACAGGGCTTCCCGGGGAGCTGTTTTTT
-	-	TRBJ2-7	TRBV29-1	CSVETVDVYEQYF	TGCAGCGTTGAGACAGTAGACGTCTACGAGCAGTACTTC
-	-	TRBJ1-2	TRBV30	CAWSGYGVRYGYTF	TGTGCCTGGAGTGGGTACGGGGTTCGGTATGGCTACACCTTC
TRBD1	-	TRBJ2-6	TRBV9	CASSAGQGAGGVLTF	TGTGCCAGCAGCGCGGGACAGGGGGCGGGGGGCGTCCTGACTTTC
-	-	TRBJ1-4	TRBV21-1	CASSKGQGLDNEKLFF	TGTGCCAGCAGCAAAGGCCAGGGGCTCGATAATGAAAAACTGTTTTTT
-	-	TRBJ2-3	TRBV19	CASSTRTADTQYF	TGTGCCAGTAGTACCCGGACAGCTGACACGCAGTATTTT
TRBD2	-	TRBJ2-2	TRBV5-4	CASMGLPNTGELFF	TGTGCCAGCATGGGACTACCCAACACCGGGGAGCTGTTTTTT
-	few	TRBJ1-2	TRBV28	CASSRNREGYTF	TGTGCCAGCAGTAGAAACAGGGAGGGCTACACCTTC
-	-	TRBJ1-1	TRBV28	CASSFGGNTEAFF	TGTGCCAGCAGTTTTGGCGGGAACACTGAAGCTTTCTTT
TRBD1	-	TRBJ2-3	TRBV7-8	CASSPDRAQRGATQYF	TGTGCCAGCAGCCCGGACAGGGCCCAAAGGGGGGCTACGCAGTATTTT
-	-	TRBJ2-7	TRBV9	CASSVSPSSYEQYF	TGTGCCAGCAGCGTTTCGCCCAGCTCCTACGAGCAGTACTTC
-	-	TRBJ2-1	TRBV28	CASSRTVMNEQFF	TGTGCCAGCAGCCGGACAGTGATGAATGAGCAGTTCTTC
-	-	TRBJ1-2	TRBV4-1	CASSQVTGNYGYTF	TGCGCCAGCAGCCAAGTCACAGGGAACTATGGCTACACCTTC
-	once	TRBJ2-1	TRBV6-5	CASSYDQNRGNEQFF	TGTGCCAGCAGTTACGACCAAAATAGAGGAAATGAGCAGTTCTTC
TRBD1	-	TRBJ1-1	TRBV9	CASRGQGEGGTEAFF	TGTGCCAGCAGGGGACAGGGGGAAGGGGGCACTGAAGCTTTCTTT
-	once	TRBJ2-7	TRBV21-1	CASSDREGRCGTSYEQYF	TGTGCCAGCAGCGACCGGGAAGGGAGATGCGGGACGTCCTACGAGCAGTACTTC
-	-	TRBJ2-2	TRBV7-8	CASSLASTGQKKTGELFF	TGTGCCAGCAGCTTAGCGTCGACGGGACAAAAAAAAACCGGGGAGCTGTTTTTT
TRBD2	-	TRBJ2-7	TRBV7-2	CASSSGTSGSNEQYF	TGTGCCAGCAGCTCCGGGACTAGCGGGAGTAACGAGCAGTACTTC
TRBD2	once	TRBJ2-1	TRBV30	CAWSTSRLAGNTYNEQFF	TGTGCCTGGAGTACATCTAGACTAGCGGGTAATACCTACAATGAGCAGTTCTTC
-	-	TRBJ2-3	TRBV5-6	CASSSPVVHTQYF	TGTGCCAGCAGCTCACCGGTGGTCCATACGCAGTATTTT
TRBD1	-	TRBJ2-7	TRBV6-1	CASRDPGQGSYEQYF	TGTGCCAGCAGAGATCCGGGACAGGGGTCCTACGAGCAGTACTTC
-	-	TRBJ1-1	TRBV7-9	CASSPPLGETEAFF	TGTGCCAGCAGCCCCCCACTGGGAGAGACTGAAGCTTTCTTT
-	-	TRBJ1-5	TRBV25-1	CASSGGSGNQPQHF	TGTGCCAGCAGTGGAGGGAGCGGCAATCAGCCCCAGCATTTT
-	-	TRBJ1-3	TRBV10-1	CASIGGEGYQFPGNTIYF	TGCGCCAGCATAGGGGGGGAGGGGTATCAGTTCCCTGGAAACACCATATATTTT
-	few	TRBJ2-2	TRBV10-3	CASTGSSNTGELFF	TGTGCCAGTACAGGGAGCTCGAACACCGGGGAGCTGTTTTTT
-	-	TRBJ2-7	TRBV6-5	CASRLQGKGAYEQYF	TGTGCCAGCAGGCTACAGGGTAAGGGAGCCTACGAGCAGTACTTC
-	many	TRBJ1-5	TRBV19	CASSIPIRGNQPQHF	TGTGCCAGTAGTATCCCCATCCGGGGCAATCAGCCCCAGCATTTT
TRBD2	-	TRBJ2-1	TRBV5-1	CASSAAGENYNEQFF	TGCGCCAGCAGCGCAGCGGGGGAGAACTACAATGAGCAGTTCTTC
TRBD2	-	TRBJ2-5	TRBV29-1	CSGRPLAGAGETQYF	TGCAGCGGCCGCCCCTTGGCGGGAGCCGGGGAGACCCAGTACTTC
TRBD1	-	TRBJ2-1	TRBV7-9	CASSPWTGSYNEQFF	TGTGCCAGCAGCCCATGGACAGGTTCTTACAATGAGCAGTTCTTC
TRBD2	-	TRBJ2-1	TRBV28	CATPGSGSGNEQFF	TGTGCCACCCCAGGTAGCGGGAGTGGTAATGAGCAGTTCTTC